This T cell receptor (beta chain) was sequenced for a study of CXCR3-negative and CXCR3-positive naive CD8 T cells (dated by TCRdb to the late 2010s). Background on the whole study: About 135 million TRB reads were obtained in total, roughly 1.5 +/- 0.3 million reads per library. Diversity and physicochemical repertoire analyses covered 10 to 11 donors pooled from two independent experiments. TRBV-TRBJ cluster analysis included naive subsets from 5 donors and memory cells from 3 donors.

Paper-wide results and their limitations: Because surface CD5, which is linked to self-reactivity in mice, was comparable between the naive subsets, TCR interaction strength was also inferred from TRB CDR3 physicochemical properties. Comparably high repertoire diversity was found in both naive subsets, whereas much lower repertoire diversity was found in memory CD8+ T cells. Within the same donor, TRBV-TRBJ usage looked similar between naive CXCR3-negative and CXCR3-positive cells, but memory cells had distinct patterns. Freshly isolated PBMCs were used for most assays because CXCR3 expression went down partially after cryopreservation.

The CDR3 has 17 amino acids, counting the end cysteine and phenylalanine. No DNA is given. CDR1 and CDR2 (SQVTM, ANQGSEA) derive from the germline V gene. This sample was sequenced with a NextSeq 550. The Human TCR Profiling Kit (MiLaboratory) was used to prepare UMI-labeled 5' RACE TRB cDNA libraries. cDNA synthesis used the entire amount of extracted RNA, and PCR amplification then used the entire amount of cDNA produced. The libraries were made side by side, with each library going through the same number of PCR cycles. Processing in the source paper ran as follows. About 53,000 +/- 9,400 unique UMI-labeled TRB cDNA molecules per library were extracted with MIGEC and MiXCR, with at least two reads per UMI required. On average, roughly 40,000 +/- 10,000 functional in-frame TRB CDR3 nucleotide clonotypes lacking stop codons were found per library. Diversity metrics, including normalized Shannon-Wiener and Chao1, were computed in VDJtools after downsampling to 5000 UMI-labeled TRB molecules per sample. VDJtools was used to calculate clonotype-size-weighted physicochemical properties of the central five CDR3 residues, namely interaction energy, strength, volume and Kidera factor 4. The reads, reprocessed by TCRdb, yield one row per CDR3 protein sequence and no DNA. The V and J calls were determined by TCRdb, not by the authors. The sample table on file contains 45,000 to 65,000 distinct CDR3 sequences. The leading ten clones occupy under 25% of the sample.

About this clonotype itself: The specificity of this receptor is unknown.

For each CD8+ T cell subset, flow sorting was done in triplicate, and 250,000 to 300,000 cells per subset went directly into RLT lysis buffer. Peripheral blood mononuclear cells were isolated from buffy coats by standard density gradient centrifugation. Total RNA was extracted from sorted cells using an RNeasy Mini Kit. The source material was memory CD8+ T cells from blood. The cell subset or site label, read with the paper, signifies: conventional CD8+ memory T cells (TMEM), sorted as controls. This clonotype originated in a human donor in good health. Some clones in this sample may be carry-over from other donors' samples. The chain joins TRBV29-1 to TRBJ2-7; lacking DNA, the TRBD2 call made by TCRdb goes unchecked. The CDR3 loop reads CSVEEEGAGGLSYEQYF.